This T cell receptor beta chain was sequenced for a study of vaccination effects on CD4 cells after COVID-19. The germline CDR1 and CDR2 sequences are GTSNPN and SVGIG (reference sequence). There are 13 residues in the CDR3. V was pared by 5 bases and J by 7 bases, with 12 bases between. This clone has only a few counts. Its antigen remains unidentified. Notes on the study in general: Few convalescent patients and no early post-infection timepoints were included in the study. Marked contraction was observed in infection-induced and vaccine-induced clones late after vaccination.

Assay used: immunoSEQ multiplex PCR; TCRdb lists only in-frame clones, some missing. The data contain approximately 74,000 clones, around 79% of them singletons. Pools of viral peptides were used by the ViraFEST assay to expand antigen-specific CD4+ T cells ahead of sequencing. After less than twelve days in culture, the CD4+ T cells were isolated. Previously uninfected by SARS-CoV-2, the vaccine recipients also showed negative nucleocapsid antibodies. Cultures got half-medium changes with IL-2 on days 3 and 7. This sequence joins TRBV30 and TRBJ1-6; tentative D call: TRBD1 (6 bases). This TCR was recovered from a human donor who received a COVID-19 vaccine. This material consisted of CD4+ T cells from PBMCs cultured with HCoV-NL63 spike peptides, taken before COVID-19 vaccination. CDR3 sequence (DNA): TGTGCCTGGGGGACACTACGGAATTCACCCCTCCACTTT. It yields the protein CAWGTLRNSPLHF.